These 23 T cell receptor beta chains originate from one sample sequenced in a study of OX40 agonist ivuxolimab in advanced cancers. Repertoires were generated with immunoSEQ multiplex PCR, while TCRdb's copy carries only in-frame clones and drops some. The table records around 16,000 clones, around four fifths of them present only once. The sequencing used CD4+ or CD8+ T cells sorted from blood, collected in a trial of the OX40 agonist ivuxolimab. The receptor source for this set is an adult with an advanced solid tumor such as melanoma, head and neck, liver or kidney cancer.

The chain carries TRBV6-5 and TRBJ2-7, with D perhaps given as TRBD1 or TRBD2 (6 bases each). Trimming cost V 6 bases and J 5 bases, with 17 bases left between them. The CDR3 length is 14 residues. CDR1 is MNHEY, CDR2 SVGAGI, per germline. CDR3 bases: TGTGCCAGCAGATCCGCCGGGGGCTTAAACGAGCAGTACTTC. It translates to CASRSAGGLNEQYF.

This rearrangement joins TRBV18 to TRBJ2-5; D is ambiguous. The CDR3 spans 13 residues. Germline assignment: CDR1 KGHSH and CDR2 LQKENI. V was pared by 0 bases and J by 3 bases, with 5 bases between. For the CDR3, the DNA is TGTGCCAGCTCACCACCGAACGAAGAGACCCAGTACTTC. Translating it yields CASSPPNEETQYF.

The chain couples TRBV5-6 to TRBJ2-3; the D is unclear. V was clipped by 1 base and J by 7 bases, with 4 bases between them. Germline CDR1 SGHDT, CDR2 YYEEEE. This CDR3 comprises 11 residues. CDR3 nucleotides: TGTGCCAGCAGCTTGACTAATACGCAGTATTTT. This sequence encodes CASSLTNTQYF.

This CDR3 reads CSTPSPHGPYNEQFF. The CDR3 bases are TGCAGCACCCCGAGCCCTCACGGACCCTACAATGAGCAGTTCTTC. The chain joins TRBV29-1 to TRBJ2-1; D is undetermined. Trimming left V 8 bases short and J 2 bases short, with 19 bases between. The germline V gene has CDR1 SQVTM and CDR2 ANQGSEA. This CDR3 spans 15 amino acids.

The CDR3 loop reads CSAGQGAIGELFF. The CDR3 DNA reads TGCAGCGCCGGACAGGGGGCGATCGGGGAGCTGTTTTTT. The chain carries TRBV29-1 and TRBJ2-2, with 11 positions matching TRBD1. Germline lookup yields CDR1 SQVTM and CDR2 ANQGSEA. The CDR3 sequence is 13 residues long. Unmatched junction bases numbered 5, after V lost 7 bases and J lost 7 bases.

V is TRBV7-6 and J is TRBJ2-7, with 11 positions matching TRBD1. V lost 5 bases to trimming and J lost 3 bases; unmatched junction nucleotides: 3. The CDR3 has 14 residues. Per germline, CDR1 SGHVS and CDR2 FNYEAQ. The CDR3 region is CASSHGTGGYEQYF. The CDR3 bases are TGTGCCAGCAGCCACGGGACAGGGGGCTACGAGCAGTACTTC.

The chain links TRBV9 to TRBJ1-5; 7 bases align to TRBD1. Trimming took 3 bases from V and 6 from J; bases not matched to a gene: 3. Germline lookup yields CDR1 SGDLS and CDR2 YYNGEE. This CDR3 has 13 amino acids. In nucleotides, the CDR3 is TGTGCCAGCAGCGCAGGGGGGGGTCAGCCCCAGCATTTT. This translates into CASSAGGGQPQHF.

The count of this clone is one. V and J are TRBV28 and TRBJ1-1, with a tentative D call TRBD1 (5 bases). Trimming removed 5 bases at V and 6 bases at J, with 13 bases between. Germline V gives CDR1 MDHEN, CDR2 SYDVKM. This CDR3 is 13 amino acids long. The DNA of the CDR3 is TGTGCCAGCAGTACGGGTGGGGGAGCTGAAGCTTTCTTT. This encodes CASSTGGGAEAFF.

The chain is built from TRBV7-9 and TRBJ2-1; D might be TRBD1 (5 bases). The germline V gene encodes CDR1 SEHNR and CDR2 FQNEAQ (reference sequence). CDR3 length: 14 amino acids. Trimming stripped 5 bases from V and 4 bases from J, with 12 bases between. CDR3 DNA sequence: TGTGCCAGCAGCCAGGACATAGTATACAATGAGCAGTTCTTC. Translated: CASSQDIVYNEQFF.

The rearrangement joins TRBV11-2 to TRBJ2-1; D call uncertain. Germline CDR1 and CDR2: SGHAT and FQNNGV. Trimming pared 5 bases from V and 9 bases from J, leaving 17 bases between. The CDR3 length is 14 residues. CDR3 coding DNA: TGTGCCAGCAGCGTCTGGGGATTGGGCGTTGAGCAGTTCTTC. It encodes CASSVWGLGVEQFF.

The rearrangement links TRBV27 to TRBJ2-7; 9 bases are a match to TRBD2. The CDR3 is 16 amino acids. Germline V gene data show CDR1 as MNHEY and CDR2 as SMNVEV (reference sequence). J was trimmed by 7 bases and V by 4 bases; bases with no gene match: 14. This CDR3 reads CASSSGVVAGAEEQYF. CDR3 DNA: TGTGCCAGCAGTTCGGGGGTAGTAGCGGGGGCGGAAGAGCAGTACTTC.

CDR3 nucleotide sequence: TGTGCCAGTAGTGTTAAGTCTTCCCCCCTTGGCTACACCTTC. Encoded protein: CASSVKSSPLGYTF. V gene TRBV19 combines with J gene TRBJ1-2, with D unclear. Trimming cost V 5 bases and J 7 bases, with 17 bases left between them. The germline V gene encodes CDR1 LNHDA and CDR2 SQIVND (reference sequence). The CDR3 covers 14 residues.

The CDR3 DNA is TGTGCCAGCAGCTCAAGATGGTCCTACGAGCAGTACTTC. This gives the protein CASSSRWSYEQYF. V and J are TRBV7-6 and TRBJ2-7, with D hard to call. This CDR3 contains 13 residues. Germline loops: CDR1 SGHVS, CDR2 FNYEAQ. Trimming stripped 4 bases from V and 1 base from J, with 8 bases between.

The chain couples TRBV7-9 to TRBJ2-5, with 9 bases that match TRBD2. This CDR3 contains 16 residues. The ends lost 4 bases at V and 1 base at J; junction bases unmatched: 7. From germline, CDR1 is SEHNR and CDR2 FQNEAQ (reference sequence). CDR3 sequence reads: CASSYSLAGLQETQYF. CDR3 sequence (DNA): TGTGCCAGCAGCTATTCTCTAGCGGGACTCCAAGAGACCCAGTACTTC.

The CDR3 coding sequence is TGCGCCAGCAGCCAAGAAAGAGACAGGGCTCATCAGCCCCAGCATTTT. Translating it yields CASSQERDRAHQPQHF. The chain couples TRBV4-3 to TRBJ1-5, with 7 bases fitting TRBD1. This CDR3 is 16 amino acids long. The ends lost 0 bases at V and 5 bases at J; junction bases unmatched: 7. The germline gives CDR1 LGHNA, CDR2 YSLEER.

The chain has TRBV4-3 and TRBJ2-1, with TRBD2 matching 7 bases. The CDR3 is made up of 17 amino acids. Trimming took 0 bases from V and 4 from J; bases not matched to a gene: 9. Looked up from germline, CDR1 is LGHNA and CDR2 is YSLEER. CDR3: CASSQDAGTISYNEQFF. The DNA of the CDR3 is TGCGCCAGCAGCCAAGATGCCGGGACTATCTCTTACAATGAGCAGTTCTTC.

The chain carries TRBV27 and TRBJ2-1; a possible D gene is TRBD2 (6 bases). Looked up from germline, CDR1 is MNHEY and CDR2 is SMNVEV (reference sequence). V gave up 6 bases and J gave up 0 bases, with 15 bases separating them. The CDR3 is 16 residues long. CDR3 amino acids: CASSPTWRDSYNEQFF. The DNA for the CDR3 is TGTGCCAGCAGCCCTACGTGGAGGGACTCCTACAATGAGCAGTTCTTC.

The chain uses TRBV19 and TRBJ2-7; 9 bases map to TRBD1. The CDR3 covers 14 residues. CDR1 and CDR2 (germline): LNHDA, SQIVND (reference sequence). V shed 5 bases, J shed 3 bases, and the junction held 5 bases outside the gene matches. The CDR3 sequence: CASSADRGYYEQYF. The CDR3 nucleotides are TGTGCCAGTAGTGCGGACAGGGGTTACTACGAGCAGTACTTC.

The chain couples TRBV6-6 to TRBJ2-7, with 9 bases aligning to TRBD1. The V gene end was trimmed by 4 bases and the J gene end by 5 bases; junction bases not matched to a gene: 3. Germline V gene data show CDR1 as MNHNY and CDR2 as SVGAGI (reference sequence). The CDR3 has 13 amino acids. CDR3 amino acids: CASSLGQGNEQYF. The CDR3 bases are TGTGCCAGCAGTTTGGGACAGGGTAACGAGCAGTACTTC.

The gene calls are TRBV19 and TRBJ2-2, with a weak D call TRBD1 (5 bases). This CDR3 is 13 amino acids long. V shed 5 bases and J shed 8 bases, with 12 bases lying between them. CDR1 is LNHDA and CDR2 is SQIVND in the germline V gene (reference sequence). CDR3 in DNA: TGTGCCAGTAGTGGGCAGGGCCCGGGGGAGCTGTTTTTT. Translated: CASSGQGPGELFF.

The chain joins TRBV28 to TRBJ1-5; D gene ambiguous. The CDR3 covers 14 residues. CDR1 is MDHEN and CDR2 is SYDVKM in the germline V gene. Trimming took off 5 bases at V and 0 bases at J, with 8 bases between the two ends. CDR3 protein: CASSRVASNQPQHF. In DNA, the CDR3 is TGTGCCAGCAGTCGTGTGGCTAGCAATCAGCCCCAGCATTTT.

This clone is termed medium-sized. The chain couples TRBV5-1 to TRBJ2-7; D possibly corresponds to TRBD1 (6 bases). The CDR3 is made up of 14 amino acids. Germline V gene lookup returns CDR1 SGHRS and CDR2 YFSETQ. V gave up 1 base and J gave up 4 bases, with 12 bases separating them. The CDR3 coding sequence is TGCGCCAGCAGCTTGTTTACAGGGCCGTACGAGCAGTACTTC. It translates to CASSLFTGPYEQYF.

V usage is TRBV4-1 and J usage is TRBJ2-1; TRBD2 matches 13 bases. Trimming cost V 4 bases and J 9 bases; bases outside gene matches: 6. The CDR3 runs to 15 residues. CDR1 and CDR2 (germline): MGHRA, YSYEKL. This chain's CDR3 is CASSLGLAGELEQFF. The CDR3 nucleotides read TGCGCCAGCAGCCTCGGACTAGCGGGAGAGCTTGAGCAGTTCTTC.